Following are 28 T cell receptor beta chains from one sample sequenced in a study of T cells after yellow fever vaccination (dated by TCRdb to the late 2010s). The library was generated by 5' RACE. TCRdb lists the instrument as Illumina NovaSeq 6000. Through fastp at Q25 and MiXCR, TCRdb rebuilt clones from the public reads, retaining in-frame beta chains. One record per CDR3 amino acid sequence lists the most common genes and DNA. This sample is represented by hundreds of thousands of distinct CDR3 sequences; over 15% of them were singletons. In total, the top ten clones hold about 18% of the sample. The meaning of the sample's treatment or condition label: live attenuated yellow fever vaccine strain. Sequenced material: PBMCs, taken before the yellow fever booster vaccination. The receptors derive from a man aged 18-30 years who received the YFV17D yellow fever vaccine.

The sample holds a few counts of this clonotype. The chain has TRBV6-6 and TRBJ2-4; no reliable D call. The CDR3 has 12 amino acids. Per the germline V gene, CDR1 is MNHNY and CDR2 is SVGAGI (reference sequence). The V end was cut by 2 bases, the J end by 15 bases, with 14 bases between. The CDR3 sequence is CASSYPDPPRYF. Here the CDR3 DNA reads TGTGCCAGCAGTTACCCGGACCCTCCGAGGTACTTC.

The gene calls are TRBV5-1 and TRBJ2-4, with a possible D match to TRBD2 (5 bases). Germline CDR1 and CDR2: SGHRS and YFSETQ. V gave up 0 bases and J gave up 6 bases, with 13 bases separating them. CDR3 size: 15 residues. The CDR3 DNA sequence: TGCGCCAGCAGCTTGGAAGCGGCCGAGGGAAACATTCAGTACTTC. It encodes CASSLEAAEGNIQYF.

This chain uses TRBV7-3 with TRBJ2-1; 8 positions match TRBD2. The germline V gene has CDR1 SGHTA and CDR2 FQGTGA. There are 14 residues in the CDR3. Losses at the gene ends were 2 bases for V and 7 bases for J; bases not matched to a gene: 4. In DNA, the CDR3 is TGTGCCAGCAGCTTACTCGGGGGGGAAAATGAGCAGTTCTTC. Translated: CASSLLGGENEQFF.

The chain joins TRBV7-9 to TRBJ2-7; D not certain. This CDR3 is 11 amino acids long. Germline values: CDR1 SEHNR, CDR2 FQNEAQ (reference sequence). With 5 bases removed from V and 5 bases from J, the gap between germline ends came to 7 bases. The CDR3 DNA is TGTGCCAGCAGCCCCTCGAACGAGCAGTACTTC. Its translation is CASSPSNEQYF.

J is TRBJ1-1 and V is TRBV18; D not resolved. Trimming cost V 3 bases and J 3 bases, with 20 bases left between them. This CDR3 contains 17 residues. CDR1 is KGHSH, CDR2 LQKENI, per germline. In nucleotides, the CDR3 is TGTGCCAGCTCACCGAGCCTCGGCCAGAGGGATGACACTGAAGCTTTCTTT. It specifies CASSPSLGQRDDTEAFF. Using reference TRBV18 and TRBJ1-1 for the parts outside the CDR3, the full variable domain is NAGVMQNPRHLVRRRGQEARLRCSPMKGHSHVYWYRQLPEEGLKFMVYLQKENIIDESGMPKERFSAEFPKEGPSILRIQQVVRGDSAAYFCASSPSLGQRDDTEAFFGQGTRLTVV.

This clonotype occurred many times. This sequence joins TRBV20-1 and TRBJ1-1; no firm D call. This CDR3 has 13 residues. Per germline, CDR1 DFQATT and CDR2 SNEGSKA (reference sequence). V shed 5 bases and J shed 1 base, with 11 bases lying between them. In DNA, the CDR3 is TGCAGTGCTCCCAGGAGTGGGAACACTGAAGCTTTCTTT. It yields the protein CSAPRSGNTEAFF.

This clonotype was counted a few times. The chain recombines TRBV15 with TRBJ1-5; 8 nucleotides agree with TRBD1. The germline CDR1 and CDR2 sequences are LNHNV and YYDKDF (reference sequence). The CDR3 consists of 17 residues. The ends lost 0 bases at V and 0 bases at J; junction bases unmatched: 4. The CDR3 loop is CATSRDFGQGSNQPQHF. CDR3 DNA sequence: TGTGCCACCAGCAGAGATTTCGGACAGGGTAGCAATCAGCCCCAGCATTTT.

This chain links TRBV7-2 with TRBJ2-1; 9 bases agree with TRBD2. Germline V gene sequence: CDR1 SGHTA, CDR2 FQGNSA. This CDR3 spans 16 amino acids. V lost 2 bases to trimming and J lost 8 bases; unmatched junction nucleotides: 10. In DNA form, the CDR3 reads TGTGCCAGCAGCTTACCTGGGACTAGCCGAGCGGATGAGCAGTTCTTC. Its translation: CASSLPGTSRADEQFF. Looking up the rest from reference TRBV7-2 and TRBJ2-1 gives the full variable domain: GAGVSQSPSNKVTEKGKDVELRCDPISGHTALYWYRQSLGQGLEFLIYFQGNSAPDKSGLPSDRFSAERTGGSVSTLTIQRTQQEDSAVYLCASSLPGTSRADEQFFGPGTRLTVL.

V and J are TRBV9 and TRBJ1-6, with unresolved D. The CDR3 is 15 amino acids. Trimming took off 0 bases at V and 10 bases at J, with 14 bases between the two ends. Germline CDR1 and CDR2: SGDLS and YYNGEE. The CDR3 protein is CASSVDPSGNSPLHF. CDR3 nucleotides: TGTGCCAGCAGCGTAGACCCAAGTGGGAACTCACCCCTCCACTTT.

This clonotype has only a few counts. V usage is TRBV7-9 and J usage is TRBJ1-1; D is unclear. Trimming removed 4 bases at V and 4 bases at J, with 10 bases between. CDR3 length: 13 amino acids. In germline, CDR1 is SEHNR, CDR2 FQNEAQ (reference sequence). The CDR3 DNA sequence: TGTGCCAGCAGCTCTAGGGAGTCCACTGAAGCTTTCTTT. This gives the protein CASSSRESTEAFF.

This clonotype showed up just a few times. This rearrangement joins TRBV29-1 to TRBJ2-5; 9 bases are a match to TRBD1. J lost 2 bases, V lost 8 bases, and 9 bases had no gene match. Germline CDR1 and CDR2: SQVTM and ANQGSEA. This CDR3 contains 14 residues. The CDR3 bases are TGCAGCTCGGGGCCTGGACAGGGGCAAGAGACCCAGTACTTC. Encoded protein: CSSGPGQGQETQYF. The variable domain in full, with the rest retrieved from reference TRBV29-1 and TRBJ2-5, is SAVISQKPSRDICQRGTSLTIQCQVDSQVTMMFWYRQQPGQSLTLIATANQGSEATYESGFVIDKFPISRPNLTFSTLTVSNMSPEDSSIYLCSSGPGQGQETQYFGPGTRLLVL.

A few counts support this clonotype. This chain uses TRBV6-5 with TRBJ1-5, with D possibly being TRBD1 (6 bases). The V end was cut by 0 bases, the J end by 2 bases, with 8 bases between. Germline lookup yields CDR1 MNHEY and CDR2 SVGAGI. CDR3 length equals 15 residues. CDR3 DNA sequence: TGTGCCAGCAGTTACTCGCACAGGGGCAATCAGCCCCAGCATTTT. Translated, it gives CASSYSHRGNQPQHF.

This chain joins TRBV29-1 and TRBJ1-2; 8 bases align to TRBD1. Losses at the gene ends were 4 bases for V and 4 bases for J; bases not matched to a gene: 11. Germline CDR1 SQVTM, CDR2 ANQGSEA. The CDR3 totals 15 residues. The CDR3 region is CSVVLGTGITYGYTF. CDR3 in DNA: TGCAGCGTTGTCCTCGGGACAGGAATTACCTATGGCTACACCTTC.

This clonotype was recorded at least ten times. The CDR3 DNA sequence: TGTGCCAGCAGCTTCAGTTCCGGGGTTATGTCACCCCTCCACTTT. Protein sequence: CASSFSSGVMSPLHF. V is TRBV5-5 and J is TRBJ1-6; D gene unclear. Germline CDR1 reads SGHKS; CDR2 reads YYEKEE (reference sequence). The germline V and J ends were trimmed by 2 bases and 10 bases, with 16 bases remaining between them. This CDR3 spans 15 amino acids.

There are a few counts of this clonotype. This chain links TRBV5-5 with TRBJ1-5; unclear D gene. There are 13 residues in the CDR3. Germline V gene sequence: CDR1 SGHKS, CDR2 YYEKEE (reference sequence). The V end lost 4 bases, the J end lost 5 bases, and 10 bases lay between the germline ends. CDR3 loop: CASSRDIYQPQHF. In DNA, the CDR3 is TGTGCCAGCAGCCGTGACATTTATCAGCCCCAGCATTTT.

CDR3 bases: TGCGCCAGCAGCTTGGGCTTATCGTCCCACAATGAGCAGTTCTTC. Encoded protein: CASSLGLSSHNEQFF. This chain uses TRBV5-1 with TRBJ2-1; D gene uncertain. CDR3 size: 15 residues. The ends were cut back, 0 bases at V and 5 bases at J, with 12 bases in the middle. The V gene's germline CDR1 is SGHRS and CDR2 YFSETQ.

The chain employs TRBV13 and TRBJ2-7; D is possibly TRBD2 (5 bases). The V gene lost 4 bases and the J gene lost 0 bases, with 7 bases spanning the gap. Germline CDR1 PRHDT, CDR2 FYEKMQ (reference sequence). The CDR3 loop spans 13 amino acids. The CDR3 region has the DNA TGTGCCAGCAGCTCAACTAGCTCCTACGAGCAGTACTTC. The encoded protein is CASSSTSSYEQYF. Drawing the rest from reference TRBV13 and TRBJ2-7, the complete variable domain is AAGVIQSPRHLIKEKRETATLKCYPIPRHDTVYWYQQGPGQDPQFLISFYEKMQSDKGSIPDRFSAQQFSDYHSELNMSSLELGDSALYFCASSSTSSYEQYFGPGTRLTVT.

The genes are TRBV5-6 and TRBJ2-7; 7 bases agree with TRBD1. The junction had 4 bases not matched to a gene; V was cut back by 9 bases and J by 1 base. Germline lookup yields CDR1 SGHDT and CDR2 YYEEEE. The CDR3 covers 12 residues. CDR3: CAIRGQSYEQYV. The CDR3 coding sequence is TGTGCCATCAGGGGACAGTCCTACGAGCAGTACGTC.

J is TRBJ2-2 and V is TRBV9, with TRBD1 matching over 9 bases. The germline V gene encodes CDR1 SGDLS and CDR2 YYNGEE. Germline trimming cut 2 bases from V and 6 bases from J; bases unmatched to any gene: 8. The CDR3 consists of 16 residues. The CDR3 nucleotides are TGTGCCAGCAGCGTCTCCGGGACAGGGAGAGCCGGGGAGCTGTTTTTT. Amino acid sequence: CASSVSGTGRAGELFF.

The chain links TRBV2 to TRBJ1-4, with no clear D. Trimming stripped 1 base from V and 7 bases from J, with 10 bases between. Germline CDR1 and CDR2: SNHLY and FYNNEI. CDR3 length: 14 amino acids. CDR3 nucleotides: TGTGCCAGCAGTGAAGTAACGGAGAGTGAAAAACTGTTTTTT. This encodes CASSEVTESEKLFF.

The chain uses TRBV4-2 and TRBJ2-7; D is perhaps TRBD1 (6 bases). The CDR3 totals 16 residues. The germline gives CDR1 LGHNA, CDR2 YNFKEQ. Trimming shortened V by 1 base and J by 2 bases, and 15 bases separated the two germline ends. The CDR3 region has the DNA TGTGCCAGCAGCCAAGTGGGAAGGACAGTTACCTACGAGCAGTACTTC. Translated: CASSQVGRTVTYEQYF.

A remark on this clonotype: Mismatch with germline at one junction end may stem from a read error. The chain recombines TRBV27 with TRBJ2-5; D is undetermined. The CDR3 runs 14 residues. The germline V gene has CDR1 MNHEY and CDR2 SMNVEV (reference sequence). CDR3 sequence reads: CTSSSGFDRETQYF. Written as DNA, the CDR3 is TGCACCAGCAGTTCTGGGTTTGATAGGGAGACCCAGTACTTC.

The chain joins TRBV29-1 to TRBJ2-5, with a weak D call TRBD1 (6 bases). Trimming cost V 3 bases and J 1 base, with 6 bases left between them. From germline, CDR1 is SQVTM and CDR2 ANQGSEA. CDR3 length equals 12 residues. Written as DNA, the CDR3 is TGCAGCGTTGAGGACAGCCAAGAGACCCAGTACTTC. It yields the protein CSVEDSQETQYF.

The chain carries TRBV7-2 and TRBJ2-1; perhaps TRBD1 as D (5 bases). Trimming removed 1 base from V and 7 bases from J, with 14 bases in between. Germline CDR1 and CDR2: SGHTA and FQGNSA. CDR3 length: 15 amino acids. CDR3 region: CASSLGGANGNEQFF. CDR3 coding DNA: TGTGCCAGCAGCTTAGGTGGGGCGAATGGGAATGAGCAGTTCTTC. The variable domain in full, with the rest retrieved from reference TRBV7-2 and TRBJ2-1, is GAGVSQSPSNKVTEKGKDVELRCDPISGHTALYWYRQSLGQGLEFLIYFQGNSAPDKSGLPSDRFSAERTGGSVSTLTIQRTQQEDSAVYLCASSLGGANGNEQFFGPGTRLTVL.

This clonotype was counted between two and nine times. The V and J genes are TRBV6-5 and TRBJ2-2; D might be TRBD2 (6 bases). This CDR3 contains 14 residues. V gave up 6 bases and J gave up 7 bases, with 15 bases separating them. Germline V gene data show CDR1 as MNHEY and CDR2 as SVGAGI. The CDR3: CASSRSGDHGELFF. In nucleotides, the CDR3 is TGTGCCAGCAGCCGATCGGGGGATCACGGGGAGCTGTTTTTT.

This clonotype has a handful of counts. The chain employs TRBV5-5 and TRBJ1-1, with D perhaps matching TRBD1 (5 bases). This CDR3 is built from 15 residues. V was shortened by 2 bases and J by 0 bases, with 11 bases between the two germline ends. Germline V gives CDR1 SGHKS, CDR2 YYEKEE (reference sequence). This CDR3 is CASSFSGGMNTEAFF. The DNA of the CDR3 is TGTGCCAGCAGCTTCTCGGGGGGGATGAACACTGAAGCTTTCTTT.

The CDR3 DNA sequence: TGTGCCAGCTCACCGGGGGTTATTGAAGCTTTCTTT. It codes for CASSPGVIEAFF. The genes are TRBV18 and TRBJ1-1; a weak D match, TRBD1 (5 bases). Looked up from germline, CDR1 is KGHSH and CDR2 is LQKENI. V was pared by 3 bases and J by 7 bases, with 9 bases between. The CDR3 is 12 residues long.

This clonotype was recorded only once. The V gene is TRBV7-9, the J gene TRBJ2-5, with unresolved D. The germline V gene has CDR1 SEHNR and CDR2 FQNEAQ (reference sequence). Trimming shortened V by 3 bases and J by 1 base, and 15 bases separated the two germline ends. CDR3 length: 16 amino acids. CDR3 bases: TGTGCCAGCAGCTTGGGTCTGGGTGCACTCCAAGAGACCCAGTACTTC. Protein sequence: CASSLGLGALQETQYF. The whole variable domain, filled in from reference TRBV7-9 and TRBJ2-5, reads DTGVSQNPRHKITKRGQNVTFRCDPISEHNRLYWYRQTLGQGPEFLTYFQNEAQLEKSRLLSDRFSAERPKGSFSTLEIQRTEQGDSAMYLCASSLGLGALQETQYFGPGTRLLVL.